This record concerns one T cell receptor beta chain sequence. Its target is unknown. Germline assignment: CDR1 SEHNR and CDR2 FQNEAQ (reference sequence). This CDR3 is built from 15 residues. V lost 5 bases and J 2 bases, leaving 15 bases between the germline ends. The record originates from a study of cytomegalovirus exposure and HLA in healthy donors. Study in general: HLA-typed donors contributed about 85 million unique TCRs, which were held in an early data release. Study conclusions and caveats: A previous analysis found most TCR beta V segments productive roughly 87% or roughly 30% of the time. The study designated about 180 TCR beta chains cytomegalovirus-associated.

Vbeta (60) and Jbeta (13) primers were used in the PCR. The repertoire was sequenced with immunoSEQ multiplex PCR; TCRdb's copy has only in-frame clones and lacks some. The sample lists roughly 120,000 clones; roughly 71% were seen once. Sequencing input: PBMCs. This TCR was recovered from a woman aged 50 to 60 in good health and CMV-seropositive. The chain has TRBV7-9 and TRBJ1-1; D might be TRBD1 (5 bases). The CDR3 sequence is CASSKMQGPNTEAFF. The CDR3 DNA reads TGTGCCAGCAGCAAAATGCAGGGCCCCAACACTGAAGCTTTCTTT.